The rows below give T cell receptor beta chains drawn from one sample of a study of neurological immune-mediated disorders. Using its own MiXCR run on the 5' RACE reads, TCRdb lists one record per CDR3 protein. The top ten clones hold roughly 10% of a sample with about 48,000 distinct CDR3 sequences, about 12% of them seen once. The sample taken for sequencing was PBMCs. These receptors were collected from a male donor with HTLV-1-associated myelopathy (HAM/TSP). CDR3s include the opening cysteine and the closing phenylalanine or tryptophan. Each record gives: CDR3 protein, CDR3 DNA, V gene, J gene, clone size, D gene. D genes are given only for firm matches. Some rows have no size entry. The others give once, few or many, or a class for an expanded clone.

CDR3: CASSIGTGVGYEQFF; DNA: TGTGCCAGCAGCATCGGGACAGGGGTTGGGTATGAGCAGTTCTTC; V: TRBV7-8; J: TRBJ2-1; size: many; D: TRBD1
CDR3: CASSFKASGGLLAGEQYF; DNA: TGTGCCAGCAGCTTTAAGGCTAGCGGGGGCCTGTTGGCGGGCGAGCAGTACTTC; V: TRBV7-8; J: TRBJ2-7; size: NA; D: TRBD2
CDR3: CSAEIGGIAYEQYF; DNA: TGCAGTGCTGAGATCGGGGGAATAGCCTACGAGCAGTACTTC; V: TRBV20-1; J: TRBJ2-7; size: once; D: NA
CDR3: CASSPTSRTDTQYF; DNA: TGTGCCAGCTCCCCAACTAGTAGAACAGATACGCAGTATTTT; V: TRBV6-6; J: TRBJ2-3; size: NA; D: NA
CDR3: CSARRGGGNEQFF; DNA: TGCAGTGCTAGGCGGGGGGGGGGCAATGAGCAGTTCTTC; V: TRBV20-1; J: TRBJ2-1; size: many; D: TRBD2
CDR3: CASSLTNRDVVRNF; DNA: TGTGCCAGCAGCTTAACCAACAGGGACGTCGTAAGGAACTTC; V: TRBV7-2; J: TRBJ2-7; size: many; D: NA
CDR3: CASSLRGQETQYF; DNA: TGCGCCAGCAGCTTGAGGGGCCAAGAGACCCAGTACTTC; V: TRBV5-1; J: TRBJ2-5; size: many; D: NA
CDR3: CASSAGENSYEQYF; DNA: TGCGCCAGCAGTGCGGGAGAAAACTCCTACGAGCAGTACTTC; V: TRBV10-1; J: TRBJ2-7; size: NA; D: NA
CDR3: CSAPPGTGRYEQYF; DNA: TGCAGTGCCCCCCCCGGGACAGGGCGCTACGAGCAGTACTTC; V: TRBV20-1; J: TRBJ2-7; size: many; D: TRBD1
CDR3: CASSLPSGGALGTGELFF; DNA: TGTGCCAGCAGCTTGCCTAGCGGGGGGGCACTGGGCACCGGGGAGCTGTTTTTT; V: TRBV5-6; J: TRBJ2-2; size: many; D: TRBD2
CDR3: CASSVDGGGENTGELFF; DNA: TGTGCCAGCAGCGTAGATGGCGGGGGTGAGAACACCGGGGAGCTGTTTTTT; V: TRBV9; J: TRBJ2-2; size: few; D: TRBD2
CDR3: CASSGLRQKLFF; DNA: TGTGCCAGCAGCGGACTTAGGCAAAAACTGTTTTTT; V: TRBV6-5; J: TRBJ1-4; size: NA; D: NA
CDR3: CASSHRGRDGNTIYF; DNA: TGTGCCAGCAGCCATCGCGGCAGGGACGGAAACACCATATATTTT; V: TRBV3-1; J: TRBJ1-3; size: NA; D: NA
CDR3: CASSTTGDTEAFF; DNA: TGCGCCAGCAGCACCACAGGGGACACTGAAGCTTTCTTT; V: TRBV5-1; J: TRBJ1-1; size: medium-sized; D: TRBD1
CDR3: CASSPAEGGYTEAFF; DNA: TGTGCCAGCAGCCCCGCGGAGGGGGGGTACACTGAAGCTTTCTTT; V: TRBV5-5; J: TRBJ1-1; size: many; D: NA
CDR3: CASSFKGVTFF; DNA: TGTGCCAGCAGCTTCAAGGGGGTAACTTTCTTT; V: TRBV7-9; J: TRBJ1-1; size: many; D: NA
CDR3: CASSSTDQETQYF; DNA: TGTGCCAGCAGCTCGACGGACCAAGAGACCCAGTACTTC; V: TRBV7-2; J: TRBJ2-5; size: NA; D: NA
CDR3: CASSLRDTDTQYF; DNA: TGTGCCAGCAGCTTGCGGGACACTGATACGCAGTATTTT; V: TRBV5-6; J: TRBJ2-3; size: many; D: NA
CDR3: CSASWSEAFF; DNA: TGCAGTGCTAGCTGGTCTGAAGCTTTCTTT; V: TRBV20-1; J: TRBJ1-1; size: many; D: NA
CDR3: CASSSQGIEKKLFF; DNA: TGTGCCAGCAGCTCCCAGGGGATCGAAAAAAAACTGTTTTTT; V: TRBV7-9; J: TRBJ1-4; size: NA; D: NA
CDR3: CASKDSGSGANTEAFF; DNA: TGCGCCAGCAAGGACTCTGGGTCGGGGGCGAACACTGAAGCTTTCTTT; V: TRBV5-1; J: TRBJ1-1; size: many; D: NA
CDR3: CASSLLGITGAIAKNIQYF; DNA: TGTGCCAGCAGTTTACTAGGAATAACGGGGGCGATAGCCAAAAACATTCAGTACTTC; V: TRBV28; J: TRBJ2-4; size: many; D: NA
CDR3: CASSSAGTRGRQETQYF; DNA: TGTGCCAGCTCCTCAGCAGGGACGCGGGGCCGCCAAGAGACCCAGTACTTC; V: TRBV21-1; J: TRBJ2-5; size: many; D: NA